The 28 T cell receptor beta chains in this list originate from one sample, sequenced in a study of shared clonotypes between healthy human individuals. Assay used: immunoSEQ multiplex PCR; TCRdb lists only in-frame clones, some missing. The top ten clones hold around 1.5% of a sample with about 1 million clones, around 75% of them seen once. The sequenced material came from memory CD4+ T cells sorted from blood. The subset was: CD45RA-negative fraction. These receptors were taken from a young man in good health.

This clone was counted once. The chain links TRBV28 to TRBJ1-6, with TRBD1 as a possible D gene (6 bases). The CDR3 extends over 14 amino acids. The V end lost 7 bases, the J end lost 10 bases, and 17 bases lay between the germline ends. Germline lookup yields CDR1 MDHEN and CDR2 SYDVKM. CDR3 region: CASIEGGVRSPLHF. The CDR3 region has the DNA TGTGCCAGCATCGAGGGGGGGGTTCGATCACCCCTCCACTTT.

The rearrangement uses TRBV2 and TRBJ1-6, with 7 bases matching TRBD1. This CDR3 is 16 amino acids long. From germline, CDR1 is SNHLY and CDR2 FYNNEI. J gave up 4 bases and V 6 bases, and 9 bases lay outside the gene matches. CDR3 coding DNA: TGTGCCAGCAGCCAAAGGGAGGGGGCGTATAATTCACCCCTCCACTTT. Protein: CASSQREGAYNSPLHF.

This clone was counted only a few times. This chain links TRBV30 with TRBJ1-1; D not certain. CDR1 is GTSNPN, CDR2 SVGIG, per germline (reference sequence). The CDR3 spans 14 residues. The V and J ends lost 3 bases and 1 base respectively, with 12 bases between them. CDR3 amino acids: CAWRGGRQNTEAFF. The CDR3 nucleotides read TGTGCCTGGAGAGGCGGACGGCAGAACACTGAAGCTTTCTTT.

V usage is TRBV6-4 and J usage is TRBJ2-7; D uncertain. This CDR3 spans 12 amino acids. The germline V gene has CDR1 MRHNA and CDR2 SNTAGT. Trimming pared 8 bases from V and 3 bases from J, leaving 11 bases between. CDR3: CASEVVVYEQYF. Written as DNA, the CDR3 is TGTGCCAGCGAGGTTGTGGTCTACGAGCAGTACTTC.

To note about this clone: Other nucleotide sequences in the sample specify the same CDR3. The CDR3 nucleotides are TGTGCCAGCTCACCGGGACTAGCGGAGACCCAGTACTTC. Amino acid sequence: CASSPGLAETQYF. The chain uses TRBV18 and TRBJ2-5; 10 bases align to TRBD2. CDR3 size: 13 residues. Germline V gene sequence: CDR1 KGHSH, CDR2 LQKENI. Unmatched junction bases numbered 0, after V lost 3 bases and J lost 5 bases.

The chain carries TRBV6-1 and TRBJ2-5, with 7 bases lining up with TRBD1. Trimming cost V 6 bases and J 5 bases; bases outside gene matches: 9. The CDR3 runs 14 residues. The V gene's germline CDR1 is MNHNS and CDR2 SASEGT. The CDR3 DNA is TGTGCCAGCAGCCCGACAGGGTGGGGCGAGACCCAGTACTTC. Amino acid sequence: CASSPTGWGETQYF.

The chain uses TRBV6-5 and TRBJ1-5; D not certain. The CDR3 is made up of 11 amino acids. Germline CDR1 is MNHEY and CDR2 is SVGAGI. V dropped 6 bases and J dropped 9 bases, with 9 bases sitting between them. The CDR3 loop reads CASRLDTPQHF. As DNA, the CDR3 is TGTGCCAGCAGATTAGATACGCCCCAGCATTTT.

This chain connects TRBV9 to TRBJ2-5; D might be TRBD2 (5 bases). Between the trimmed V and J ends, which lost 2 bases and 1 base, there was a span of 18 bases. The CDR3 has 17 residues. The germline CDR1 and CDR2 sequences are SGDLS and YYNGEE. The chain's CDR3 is CASSVPVGSGGQETQYF. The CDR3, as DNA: TGTGCCAGCAGCGTCCCCGTGGGGAGCGGAGGCCAAGAGACCCAGTACTTC.

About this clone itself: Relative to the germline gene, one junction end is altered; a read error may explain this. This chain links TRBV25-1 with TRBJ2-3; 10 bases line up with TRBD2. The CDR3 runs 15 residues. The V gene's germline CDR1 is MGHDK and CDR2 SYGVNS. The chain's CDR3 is CASSVSGGGPETQYF. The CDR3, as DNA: TGTGCCAGCAGTGTAAGCGGGGGGGGGCCAGAAACGCAGTATTTT.

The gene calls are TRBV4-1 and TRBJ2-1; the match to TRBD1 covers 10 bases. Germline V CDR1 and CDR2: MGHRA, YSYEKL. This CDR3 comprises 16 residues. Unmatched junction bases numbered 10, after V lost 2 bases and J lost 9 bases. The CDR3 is CASSQPPGQGFGEQFF. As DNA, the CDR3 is TGCGCCAGCAGCCAACCACCGGGACAGGGGTTCGGTGAGCAGTTCTTC.

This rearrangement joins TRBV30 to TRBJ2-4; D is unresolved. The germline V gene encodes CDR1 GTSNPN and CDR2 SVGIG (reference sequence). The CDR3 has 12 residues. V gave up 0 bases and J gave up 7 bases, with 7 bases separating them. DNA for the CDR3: TGTGCCTGGAGTGTAAATGACAACATTCAGTACTTC. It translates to CAWSVNDNIQYF.

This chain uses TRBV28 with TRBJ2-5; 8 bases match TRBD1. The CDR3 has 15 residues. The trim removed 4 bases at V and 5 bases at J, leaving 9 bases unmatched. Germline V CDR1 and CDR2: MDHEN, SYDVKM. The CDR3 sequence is CASSSIQGAGETQYF. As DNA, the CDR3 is TGTGCCAGCAGTTCCATCCAGGGGGCCGGGGAGACCCAGTACTTC.

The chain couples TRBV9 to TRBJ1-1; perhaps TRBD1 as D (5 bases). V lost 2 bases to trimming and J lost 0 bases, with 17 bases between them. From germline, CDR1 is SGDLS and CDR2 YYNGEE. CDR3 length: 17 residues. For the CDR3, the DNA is TGTGCCAGCAGCGTCGGGGGGAGAGATCCGATGAACACTGAAGCTTTCTTT. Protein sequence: CASSVGGRDPMNTEAFF.

The chain's CDR3 is CASRIDSTPNYGYTF. In DNA form, the CDR3 reads TGTGCCAGCAGGATAGACAGCACCCCTAACTATGGCTACACCTTC. The rearrangement uses TRBV28 and TRBJ1-2, with D tentatively TRBD1 (5 bases). CDR3 length equals 15 residues. Germline V lookup: CDR1 MDHEN, CDR2 SYDVKM. The V end was cut by 6 bases, the J end by 0 bases, with 14 bases between.

CDR3 amino acids: CASSPRTGSSYNEQFF. The CDR3 coding sequence is TGTGCCAGCAGTCCTAGGACGGGGAGCTCCTACAATGAGCAGTTCTTC. The chain links TRBV2 to TRBJ2-1, with D perhaps matching TRBD2 (5 bases). CDR1 is SNHLY, CDR2 FYNNEI, per germline. The CDR3 is 16 residues long. Between the trimmed V and J ends, which lost 5 bases and 0 bases, there was a span of 14 bases.

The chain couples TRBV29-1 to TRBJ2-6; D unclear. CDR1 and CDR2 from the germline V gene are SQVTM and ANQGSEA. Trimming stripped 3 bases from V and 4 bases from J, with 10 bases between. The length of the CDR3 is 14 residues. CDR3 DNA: TGCAGCGTTGATTCGGGCGCAGGGGCCAACGTCCTGACTTTC. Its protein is CSVDSGAGANVLTF.

The CDR3 reads CATFGSRGRDTDTQYF. The CDR3 DNA is TGTGCCACCTTCGGCTCAAGAGGGCGGGATACAGATACGCAGTATTTT. The chain combines TRBV15 with TRBJ2-3; D perhaps matches TRBD2 (6 bases). Trimming took off 8 bases at V and 3 bases at J, with 21 bases between the two ends. There are 16 residues in the CDR3. Looked up from germline, CDR1 is LNHNV and CDR2 is YYDKDF (reference sequence).

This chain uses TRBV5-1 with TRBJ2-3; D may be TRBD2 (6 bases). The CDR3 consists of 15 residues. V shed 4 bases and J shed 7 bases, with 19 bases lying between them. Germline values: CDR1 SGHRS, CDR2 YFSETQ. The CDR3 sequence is CASSGRDWGVNTQYF. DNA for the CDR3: TGCGCCAGCAGCGGCCGGGACTGGGGGGTCAATACGCAGTATTTT.

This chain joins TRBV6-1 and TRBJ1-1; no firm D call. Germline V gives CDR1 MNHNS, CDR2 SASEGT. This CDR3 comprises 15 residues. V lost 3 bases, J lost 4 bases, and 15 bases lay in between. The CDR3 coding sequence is TGTGCCAGCAGTGAGCCCCGCGAACGTCTCACTGAAGCTTTCTTT. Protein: CASSEPRERLTEAFF.

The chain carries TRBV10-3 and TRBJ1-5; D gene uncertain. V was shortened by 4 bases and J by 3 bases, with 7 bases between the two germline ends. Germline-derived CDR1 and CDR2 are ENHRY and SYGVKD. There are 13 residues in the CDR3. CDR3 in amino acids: CAISGADNQPQHF. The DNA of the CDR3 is TGTGCCATCAGTGGGGCAGACAATCAGCCCCAGCATTTT.

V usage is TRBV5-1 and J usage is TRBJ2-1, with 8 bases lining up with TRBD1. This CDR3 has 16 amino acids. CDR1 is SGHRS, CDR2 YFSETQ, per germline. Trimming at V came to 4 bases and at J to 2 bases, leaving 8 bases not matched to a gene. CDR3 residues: CASSTWTGKTYNEQFF. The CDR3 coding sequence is TGCGCCAGCAGCACATGGACAGGGAAAACCTACAATGAGCAGTTCTTC.

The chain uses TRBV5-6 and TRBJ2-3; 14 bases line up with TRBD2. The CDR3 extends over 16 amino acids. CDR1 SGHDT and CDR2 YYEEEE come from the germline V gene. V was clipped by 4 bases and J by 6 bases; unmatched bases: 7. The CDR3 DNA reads TGTGCCAGCAGCCCAGGACTAGCGGGAGGCGCCGATACGCAGTATTTT. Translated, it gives CASSPGLAGGADTQYF.

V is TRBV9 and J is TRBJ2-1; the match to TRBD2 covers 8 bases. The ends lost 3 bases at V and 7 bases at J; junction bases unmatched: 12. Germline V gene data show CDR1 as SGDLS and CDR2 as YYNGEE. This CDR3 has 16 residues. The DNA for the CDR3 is TGTGCCAGCAGCGAGGGCGGGGGGCCGTATTTGAATGAGCAGTTCTTC. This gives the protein CASSEGGGPYLNEQFF. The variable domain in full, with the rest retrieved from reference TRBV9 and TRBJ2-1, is DSGVTQTPKHLITATGQRVTLRCSPRSGDLSVYWYQQSLDQGLQFLIQYYNGEERAKGNILERFSAQQFPDLHSELNLSSLELGDSALYFCASSEGGGPYLNEQFFGPGTRLTVL.

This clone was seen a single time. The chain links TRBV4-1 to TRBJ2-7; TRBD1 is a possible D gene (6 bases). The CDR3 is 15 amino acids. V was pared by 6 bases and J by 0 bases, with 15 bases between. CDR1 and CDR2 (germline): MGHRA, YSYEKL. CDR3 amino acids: CASSPYGTPSYEQYF. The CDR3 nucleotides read TGCGCCAGCAGTCCCTACGGGACACCCTCCTACGAGCAGTACTTC.

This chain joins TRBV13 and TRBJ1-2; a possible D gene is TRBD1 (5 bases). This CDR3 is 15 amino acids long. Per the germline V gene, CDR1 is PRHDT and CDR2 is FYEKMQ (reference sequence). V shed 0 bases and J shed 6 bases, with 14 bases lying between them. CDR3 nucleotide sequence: TGTGCCAGCAGCTTAGGGGGCATGAAGGGGCATGGCTACACCTTC. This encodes CASSLGGMKGHGYTF. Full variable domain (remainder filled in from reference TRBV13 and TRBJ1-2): AAGVIQSPRHLIKEKRETATLKCYPIPRHDTVYWYQQGPGQDPQFLISFYEKMQSDKGSIPDRFSAQQFSDYHSELNMSSLELGDSALYFCASSLGGMKGHGYTFGSGTRLTVV.

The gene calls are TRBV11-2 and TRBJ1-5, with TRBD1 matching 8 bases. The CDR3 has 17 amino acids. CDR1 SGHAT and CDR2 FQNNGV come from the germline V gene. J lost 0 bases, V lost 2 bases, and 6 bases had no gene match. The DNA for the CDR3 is TGTGCCAGCAGCTTATGGACAGGGCAGGGTAGCAATCAGCCCCAGCATTTT. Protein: CASSLWTGQGSNQPQHF.

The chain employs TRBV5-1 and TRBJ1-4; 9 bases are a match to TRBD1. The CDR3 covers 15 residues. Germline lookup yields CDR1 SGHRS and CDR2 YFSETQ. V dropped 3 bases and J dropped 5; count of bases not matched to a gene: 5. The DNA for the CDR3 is TGCGCCAGCAGCTATGCCGGGACAGGGAATGAAAAACTGTTTTTT. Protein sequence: CASSYAGTGNEKLFF.

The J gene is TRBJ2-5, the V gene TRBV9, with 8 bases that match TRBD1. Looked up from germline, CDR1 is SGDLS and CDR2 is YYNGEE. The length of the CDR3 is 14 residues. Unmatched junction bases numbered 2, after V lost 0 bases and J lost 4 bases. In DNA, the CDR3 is TGTGCCAGCAGCGTAGCAGGGGGCCCAGAGACCCAGTACTTC. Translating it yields CASSVAGGPETQYF.